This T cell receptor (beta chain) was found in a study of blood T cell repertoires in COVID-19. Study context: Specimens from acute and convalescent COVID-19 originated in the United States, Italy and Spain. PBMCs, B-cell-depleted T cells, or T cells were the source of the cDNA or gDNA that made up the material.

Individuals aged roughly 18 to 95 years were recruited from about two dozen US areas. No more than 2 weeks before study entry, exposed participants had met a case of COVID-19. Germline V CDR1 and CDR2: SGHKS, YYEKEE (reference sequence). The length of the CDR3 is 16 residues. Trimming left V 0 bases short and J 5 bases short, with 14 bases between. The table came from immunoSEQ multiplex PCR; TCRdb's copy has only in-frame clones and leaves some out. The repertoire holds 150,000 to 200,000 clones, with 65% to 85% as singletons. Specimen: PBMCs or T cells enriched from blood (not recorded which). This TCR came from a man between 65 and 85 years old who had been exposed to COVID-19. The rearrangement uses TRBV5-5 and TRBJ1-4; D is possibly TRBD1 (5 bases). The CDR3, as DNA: TGTGCCAGCAGCTTGGGGTGGGGCAGCCAGAATGAAAAACTGTTTTTT. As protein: CASSLGWGSQNEKLFF.